The next 26 T cell receptor beta chains were all read from a single sample in a study of blood T cell repertoires in COVID-19. Profiling relied on immunoSEQ multiplex PCR, and the TCRdb table lists in-frame clones only, not all of them. The data show around 62,000 clones, 88% seen once. Material for sequencing was peripheral blood. The receptors stem from a woman aged 55-75 years with COVID-19, enrolled during active disease.

The CDR3 sequence is CASSQGSGLNTGELFF. CDR3 in DNA: TGCGCCAGCAGCCAAGGAAGCGGTCTCAACACCGGGGAGCTGTTTTTT. The rearrangement joins TRBV4-3 to TRBJ2-2, with D possibly being TRBD2 (5 bases). V shed 1 base and J shed 2 bases, with 11 bases lying between them. The germline V gene has CDR1 LGHNA and CDR2 YSLEER. The CDR3 totals 16 residues.

This clone was recorded only once. This CDR3 is CASRLNEQYF. As DNA, the CDR3 is TGTGCCAGTCGCCTAAACGAGCAGTACTTC. The V gene is TRBV6-5, the J gene TRBJ2-7; D unclear. Looked up from germline, CDR1 is MNHEY and CDR2 is SVGAGI. This CDR3 is 10 amino acids long. V lost 9 bases and J 5 bases, leaving 8 bases between the germline ends.

This clone was seen just once. The chain joins TRBV7-8 to TRBJ1-1, with 9 bases fitting TRBD1. V lost 1 base to trimming and J lost 1 base; unmatched junction nucleotides: 1. Germline V gene lookup returns CDR1 SGHVS and CDR2 FQNEAQ. The CDR3 spans 15 residues. The CDR3 reads CASSLEGQGNTEAFF. DNA of the CDR3: TGTGCCAGCAGCTTAGAGGGACAGGGGAACACTGAAGCTTTCTTT.

CDR3 loop: CASSLGGLQQKLFF. The CDR3, as DNA: TGTGCCAGCAGCTTAGGGGGACTTCAACAAAAACTGTTTTTT. This chain joins TRBV7-2 and TRBJ1-4, with D perhaps TRBD1 (5 bases). The CDR3 extends over 14 amino acids. CDR1 and CDR2 (germline): SGHTA, FQGNSA. Between the trimmed V and J ends, which lost 1 base and 9 bases, there was a span of 12 bases. The full variable domain, in which reference TRBV7-2 and TRBJ1-4 provide the parts outside the CDR3, is GAGVSQSPSNKVTEKGKDVELRCDPISGHTALYWYRQSLGQGLEFLIYFQGNSAPDKSGLPSDRFSAERTGGSVSTLTIQRTQQEDSAVYLCASSLGGLQQKLFFGSGTQLSVL.

J is TRBJ2-3 and V is TRBV7-2; 9 nucleotides line up with TRBD1. The CDR3 loop spans 15 amino acids. CDR1 and CDR2 (germline): SGHTA, FQGNSA. With V trimmed by 5 bases and J by 6 bases, 9 bases remained unmatched. CDR3 nucleotide sequence: TGTGCCAGCAGCCTCCGGACAGGGGTGGAGGATACGCAGTATTTT. Translating gives CASSLRTGVEDTQYF.

V is TRBV11-3 and J is TRBJ1-1; D is uncertain. The CDR3 consists of 14 residues. V shed 0 bases and J shed 1 base, with 6 bases lying between them. Germline values: CDR1 SGHNT, CDR2 YENEEA. The CDR3 bases are TGTGCCAGCAGCTTAGATGGGAGGAACACTGAAGCTTTCTTT. Protein sequence: CASSLDGRNTEAFF.

This clone was picked up one time. The chain is built from TRBV29-1 and TRBJ1-2, with a weak D call TRBD1 (5 bases). V was cut by 3 bases and J by 8 bases, with 19 bases left in between. The CDR3 extends over 14 amino acids. CDR1 and CDR2 (germline): SQVTM, ANQGSEA. The CDR3 DNA is TGCAGCGTTGATGAGCAGGGACTTCCGGTGGGCTACACCTTC. Translation: CSVDEQGLPVGYTF.

This sequence joins TRBV28 and TRBJ1-6; TRBD1 agrees at 9 bases. V shed 8 bases and J 4 bases; nucleotides not matched to a gene: 9. The V gene's germline CDR1 is MDHEN and CDR2 SYDVKM. This CDR3 has 16 amino acids. CDR3 sequence: CASGTRDRAYNSPLHF. CDR3 DNA: TGTGCCAGCGGAACTCGGGACAGGGCATATAATTCACCCCTCCACTTT.

The chain carries TRBV5-1 and TRBJ2-1, with a possible D match to TRBD1 (5 bases). V gave up 1 base and J gave up 9 bases, with 17 bases separating them. Germline lookup yields CDR1 SGHRS and CDR2 YFSETQ. The CDR3 contains 15 residues. CDR3: CASSLRQGVQGEQFF. The CDR3 DNA follows: TGCGCCAGCAGCTTGAGGCAGGGTGTCCAAGGTGAGCAGTTCTTC.

The V and J genes are TRBV7-9 and TRBJ2-4, with 7 positions matching TRBD1. The CDR3 loop spans 16 amino acids. V was pared by 5 bases and J by 0 bases, with 7 bases of the junction left unmatched. Germline loops: CDR1 SEHNR, CDR2 FQNEAQ (reference sequence). The CDR3: CASSHRTGLAKNIQYF. The CDR3 DNA follows: TGTGCCAGCAGCCATCGGACAGGACTAGCCAAAAACATTCAGTACTTC. Supplemented by reference TRBV7-9 and TRBJ2-4, the full variable domain reads DTGVSQNPRHKITKRGQNVTFRCDPISEHNRLYWYRQTLGQGPEFLTYFQNEAQLEKSRLLSDRFSAERPKGSFSTLEIQRTEQGDSAMYLCASSHRTGLAKNIQYFGAGTRLSVL.

V usage is TRBV16 and J usage is TRBJ1-5, with D tentatively TRBD1 (5 bases). Germline-derived CDR1 and CDR2 are KGHSY and FQNENV. V gave up 0 bases and J gave up 4 bases, with 10 bases separating them. CDR3 size: 15 residues. As DNA, the CDR3 is TGTGCCAGCAGCCAATCCTGGGGCAGTAATCAGCCCCAGCATTTT. Its translation: CASSQSWGSNQPQHF.

This clone has only one observation. This chain joins TRBV28 and TRBJ2-6; a possible D gene is TRBD2 (7 bases). The CDR3 has 17 residues. The V gene lost 6 bases and the J gene lost 0 bases, with 15 bases spanning the gap. Germline loops: CDR1 MDHEN, CDR2 SYDVKM. In nucleotides, the CDR3 is TGTGCCAGCAGCGGGGGGCACCCCCTCTCTGGGGCCAACGTCCTGACTTTC. Amino acids: CASSGGHPLSGANVLTF.

V and J are TRBV28 and TRBJ1-3; D is unclear. CDR1 and CDR2 (germline): MDHEN, SYDVKM. The CDR3 consists of 14 residues. Trimming took 1 base from V and 0 from J, leaving 4 bases between them. CDR3 coding DNA: TGTGCCAGCAGTTTATCCCTCTCTGGAAACACCATATATTTT. It translates to CASSLSLSGNTIYF.

The rearrangement links TRBV7-9 to TRBJ2-5; D might be TRBD1 (5 bases). From germline, CDR1 is SEHNR and CDR2 FQNEAQ (reference sequence). There are 14 residues in the CDR3. V lost 5 bases and J lost 5, with 15 bases in between. CDR3 bases: TGTGCCAGCAGCAGCCCGGCGGCAGGGGAGACCCAGTACTTC. It translates to CASSSPAAGETQYF.

The V and J genes are TRBV7-9 and TRBJ2-4; 10 nucleotides align to TRBD2. Trimming at V came to 6 bases and at J to 7 bases, leaving 9 bases not matched to a gene. The CDR3 has 15 amino acids. The germline gives CDR1 SEHNR, CDR2 FQNEAQ (reference sequence). This CDR3 reads CASRPGGTSENIQYF. The CDR3 DNA reads as TGTGCCAGCAGACCCGGAGGGACTAGCGAGAACATTCAGTACTTC.

The rearrangement links TRBV6-5 to TRBJ2-1, with 8 positions matching TRBD2. V dropped 0 bases and J dropped 8; count of bases not matched to a gene: 3. The CDR3 totals 14 residues. Looked up from germline, CDR1 is MNHEY and CDR2 is SVGAGI. Written as DNA, the CDR3 is TGTGCCAGCAGTTACTCGGGACTAGAGTATGAGCAGTTCTTC. Its protein is CASSYSGLEYEQFF.

This clone has a handful of counts. The V call is TRBV4-1, the J call TRBJ1-6; no clear D gene. The germline gives CDR1 MGHRA, CDR2 YSYEKL. V shed 2 bases and J shed 1 base, with 12 bases lying between them. CDR3 length: 17 amino acids. The chain's CDR3 is CASSQFLTESYNSPLHF. The CDR3, as DNA: TGCGCCAGCAGCCAATTCCTCACGGAGTCCTATAATTCACCCCTCCACTTT.

This chain joins TRBV6-5 and TRBJ1-1; D is unclear. Germline V gene lookup returns CDR1 MNHEY and CDR2 SVGAGI. V lost 6 bases and J 5 bases, leaving 16 bases between the germline ends. The CDR3 length is 14 residues. In DNA, the CDR3 is TGTGCCAGCAGGACTGCGGCGGGAGTGACTGAAGCTTTCTTT. This gives the protein CASRTAAGVTEAFF.

The chain recombines TRBV7-9 with TRBJ2-1, with 8 bases identical to TRBD1. CDR3 length: 18 residues. Germline V gene data show CDR1 as SEHNR and CDR2 as FQNEAQ (reference sequence). The trim removed 3 bases at V and 1 base at J, leaving 11 bases unmatched. CDR3 sequence: CASSFQGAALGSYNEQFF. The CDR3, as DNA: TGTGCCAGCAGCTTCCAGGGGGCCGCCCTAGGGTCCTACAATGAGCAGTTCTTC.

V gene TRBV7-2 combines with J gene TRBJ1-2; tentatively, D is TRBD1 (6 bases). Germline V gives CDR1 SGHTA, CDR2 FQGNSA. The CDR3 consists of 12 residues. Between the trimmed V and J ends, which lost 3 bases and 6 bases, there was a span of 8 bases. The CDR3 DNA sequence: TGTGCCAGCAGCTTTTACAGGGATGGCTACACCTTC. Residues: CASSFYRDGYTF.

This chain joins TRBV19 and TRBJ1-2, with 9 bases identical to TRBD1. CDR1 and CDR2 from the germline V gene are LNHDA and SQIVND (reference sequence). The CDR3 has 16 residues. V lost 8 bases and J lost 3; bases outside the gene matches: 13. In nucleotides, the CDR3 is TGTGCCAGTTCCACCGGGACAGGGACTCCCTACTATGGCTACACCTTC. It yields the protein CASSTGTGTPYYGYTF.

V is TRBV2 and J is TRBJ2-1; perhaps TRBD2 as D (5 bases). Per germline, CDR1 SNHLY and CDR2 FYNNEI. V gave up 2 bases and J gave up 9 bases, with 14 bases separating them. This CDR3 is built from 14 residues. CDR3 sequence (DNA): TGTGCCAGCAGTGAATCGGGATCAGTCTTTGAGCAGTTCTTC. Its translation: CASSESGSVFEQFF.

The V and J genes are TRBV5-6 and TRBJ2-7; the D gene is possibly TRBD1 (5 bases). V lost 3 bases and J 1 base, leaving 11 bases between the germline ends. Germline assignment: CDR1 SGHDT and CDR2 YYEEEE. CDR3 length: 14 residues. The DNA for the CDR3 is TGTGCCAGCAGCTACCAGGGTATGTCCTACGAGCAGTACTTC. Translation: CASSYQGMSYEQYF.

The V gene is TRBV6-5, the J gene TRBJ1-4; no firm D call. The CDR3 spans 16 residues. The V end was cut by 4 bases, the J end by 0 bases, with 12 bases between. Per the germline V gene, CDR1 is MNHEY and CDR2 is SVGAGI. Written as DNA, the CDR3 is TGTGCCAGCAGTTCCCAAGTAGGAGCAACTAATGAAAAACTGTTTTTT. The encoded protein is CASSSQVGATNEKLFF.

The sample holds one count of this clone. This chain connects TRBV4-1 to TRBJ1-5, with D unclear. Trimming pared 1 base from V and 12 bases from J, leaving 19 bases between. Germline V gene sequence: CDR1 MGHRA, CDR2 YSYEKL. The CDR3 covers 15 residues. CDR3 residues: CASSQGRTKGDFQHF. The CDR3 DNA follows: TGCGCCAGCAGCCAAGGGCGAACCAAGGGAGATTTCCAGCATTTT.

The chain joins TRBV5-4 to TRBJ1-2; D is ambiguous. CDR1 is SGHNT and CDR2 is YYREEE in the germline V gene (reference sequence). There are 17 residues in the CDR3. Trimming shortened V by 5 bases and J by 0 bases, and 20 bases separated the two germline ends. Here the CDR3 reads CASSSEYGPGANYGYTF. The CDR3 coding sequence is TGTGCCAGCAGTTCTGAATACGGGCCCGGGGCTAACTATGGCTACACCTTC.